This T cell receptor (beta chain) was identified during a study of cytomegalovirus exposure and HLA in healthy donors. Study-level results: Later analysis associated a missense DCLRE1C variant with TCR beta V- and J-gene trimming.

The study ran its PCR with 60 Vbeta and 13 Jbeta primers. Generated by immunoSEQ multiplex PCR, the TCRdb table keeps only in-frame clones and is missing some. The repertoire holds more than 95,000 clones, 70% to 80% seen once, with about 15% in the top ten. CDR1 SGHVS and CDR2 FQNEAQ come from the germline V gene. The CDR3 loop spans 13 amino acids. On this clone: Its antigen is not known.

Sequenced material: PBMCs. The clonotype was recovered from a man aged 50-60 years in good health and CMV-seropositive. The genes are TRBV7-8 and TRBJ2-5; 7 bases agree with TRBD1. The DNA end lines up better with TRBJ2-7; the J call may be wrong. The CDR3: CASSSTDRDEQYF. The CDR3 bases are TGTGCCAGCAGCTCTACTGACAGGGACGAGCAGTACTTC.